This T cell receptor (beta chain) was retrieved from a study of T cell repertoires in cytomegalovirus infection. The sample holds a few counts of this clonotype. A single record per CDR3 protein comes from TCRdb applying MiXCR to the reads. The sample lists a few hundred thousand distinct CDR3 sequences, approximately 22% occurring once. The CDR3 consists of 13 residues. The V and J ends lost 6 bases and 8 bases respectively, with 16 bases between them. Germline V gives CDR1 SNHLY, CDR2 FYNNEI. V and J are TRBV2 and TRBJ1-1; D might be TRBD1 (6 bases). The TCR sequence derives from a human donor in good health (CMV status not recorded). Some clones in this sample may be carry-over from other donors' samples. Specimen: CD8+ T cells from PBMCs. The CDR3 DNA reads TGTGCCAGCAGGGTAAAGGGGGGCCCCGAAGCTTTCTTT. As protein: CASRVKGGPEAFF. Based on the CDR3 plus reference TRBV2 and TRBJ1-1, the full variable domain is EPEVTQTPSHQVTQMGQEVILRCVPISNHLYFYWYRQILGQKVEFLVSFYNNEISEKSEIFDDQFSVERPDGSNFTLKIRSTKLEDSAMYFCASRVKGGPEAFFGQGTRLTVV.